This TCR beta chain was identified during a study of blood T cell repertoires in COVID-19. Overall study: PBMCs, B-cell-depleted T cells, or T cells were the source of the cDNA or gDNA that made up the material.

Study processing details: Nucleated cell counts were estimated from reference gene primer amplification. Measured with immunoSEQ multiplex PCR; TCRdb has only the in-frame clones, and not every one. The V and J calls and clone size were taken over from that table, and D and trimming were inferred from the DNA. The sample lists 300,000 to 400,000 clones, over 75% occurring once. Germline V gene lookup returns CDR1 LNHDA and CDR2 SQIVND (reference sequence). Trimming pared 9 bases from V and 8 bases from J, leaving 13 bases between. There are 12 residues in the CDR3. The TCR was taken from a woman between 45 and 65 years old who had recovered from COVID-19. J is TRBJ1-4 and V is TRBV19; D might be TRBD1 (5 bases). Source material: peripheral blood. The CDR3 loop reads CASTPGGEKLFF. CDR3 nucleotide sequence: TGTGCCAGCACACCTGGGGGGGAAAAACTGTTTTTT.